These 4 T cell receptor beta chains originate from one sample sequenced in a study of T cell changes during pregnancy in multiple sclerosis. The data were produced by immunoSEQ multiplex PCR, yet TCRdb's version contains in-frame clones alone and is incomplete. The data show some 59,000 clones, about nine tenths seen once. This specimen consisted of peripheral blood, obtained in the first trimester of pregnancy. The receptors originated from a female donor with multiple sclerosis, enrolled in a pregnancy study.

The J gene is TRBJ2-1, the V gene TRBV19; the match to TRBD1 covers 8 bases. Trimming removed 4 bases from V and 8 bases from J; junction bases left unmatched: 7. The CDR3 extends over 14 amino acids. Germline loops: CDR1 LNHDA, CDR2 SQIVND (reference sequence). CDR3 protein: CASSKGQVVYEQFF. The CDR3 DNA is TGTGCCAGTAGTAAGGGACAGGTTGTTTATGAGCAGTTCTTC.

The chain couples TRBV7-2 to TRBJ1-2; tentative D call: TRBD1 (5 bases). From germline, CDR1 is SGHTA and CDR2 FQGNSA. This CDR3 has 19 amino acids. V gave up 2 bases and J gave up 0 bases, with 22 bases separating them. CDR3 DNA sequence: TGTGCCAGCAGCTTAAGTAGGATGGAGGGGACGTTACCTAACTATGGCTACACCTTC. As protein: CASSLSRMEGTLPNYGYTF.

DNA for the CDR3: TGTGCCAGCAGCTGGATTAGCGGGGGGCCTAATGAGCAGTTCTTC. Protein: CASSWISGGPNEQFF. The J gene is TRBJ2-1, the V gene TRBV7-6; 10 positions match TRBD2. The CDR3 totals 15 residues. Trimming removed 4 bases from V and 7 bases from J; junction bases left unmatched: 7. Germline CDR1 reads SGHVS; CDR2 reads FNYEAQ.

This chain links TRBV4-3 with TRBJ1-1, with TRBD1 matching 10 bases. This CDR3 is 13 amino acids long. Germline lookup yields CDR1 LGHNA and CDR2 YSLEER. V was clipped by 7 bases and J by 6 bases; unmatched bases: 5. The CDR3 loop reads CASNPDRGAEAFF. The CDR3 nucleotides read TGCGCCAGCAACCCGGACAGGGGGGCTGAAGCTTTCTTT.